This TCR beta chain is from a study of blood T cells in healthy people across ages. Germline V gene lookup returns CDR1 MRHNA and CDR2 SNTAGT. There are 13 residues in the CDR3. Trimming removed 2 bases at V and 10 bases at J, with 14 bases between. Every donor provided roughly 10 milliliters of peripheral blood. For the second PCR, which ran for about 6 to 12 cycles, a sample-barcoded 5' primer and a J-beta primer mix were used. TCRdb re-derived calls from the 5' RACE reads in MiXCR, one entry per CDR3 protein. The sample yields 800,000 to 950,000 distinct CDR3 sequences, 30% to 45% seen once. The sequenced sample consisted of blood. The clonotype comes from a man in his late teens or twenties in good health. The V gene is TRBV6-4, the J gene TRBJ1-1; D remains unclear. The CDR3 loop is CASSDPTTQRAFF. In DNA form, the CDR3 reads TGTGCCAGCAGTGACCCAACGACTCAGCGAGCTTTCTTT.